This T cell receptor (beta chain) was identified during a study of blood T cell repertoires in COVID-19. Study background: Samples representing acute and convalescent COVID-19 were sourced from the United States, Italy and Spain. Sample material is recorded as cDNA or gDNA derived from T cells, B-cell-depleted T cells, or PBMCs.

The V end was cut by 1 base, the J end by 2 bases, with 12 bases between. The length of the CDR3 is 15 residues. CDR1 MNHEY and CDR2 SVGAGI come from the germline V gene. This clone is a singleton in its sample. As processed by the authors: By means of reference gene primer amplification, nucleated cell counts were estimated. The protocol was immunoSEQ multiplex PCR, while the TCRdb copy is restricted to in-frame clones and leaves out a portion. V and J calls and clone size come straight from that table; D and trimming were deduced from the DNA. The data contain some 190,000 clones, more than 70% of them singletons.

This sequence was found in a human donor in a cohort sampled during active COVID-19. Sequencing was done on a sample of peripheral blood. The chain has TRBV6-5 and TRBJ2-7; D is undetermined. CDR3 protein: CASSYFLSGAYEQYF. The CDR3 DNA reads TGTGCCAGCAGTTACTTTCTTTCCGGAGCCTACGAGCAGTACTTC.